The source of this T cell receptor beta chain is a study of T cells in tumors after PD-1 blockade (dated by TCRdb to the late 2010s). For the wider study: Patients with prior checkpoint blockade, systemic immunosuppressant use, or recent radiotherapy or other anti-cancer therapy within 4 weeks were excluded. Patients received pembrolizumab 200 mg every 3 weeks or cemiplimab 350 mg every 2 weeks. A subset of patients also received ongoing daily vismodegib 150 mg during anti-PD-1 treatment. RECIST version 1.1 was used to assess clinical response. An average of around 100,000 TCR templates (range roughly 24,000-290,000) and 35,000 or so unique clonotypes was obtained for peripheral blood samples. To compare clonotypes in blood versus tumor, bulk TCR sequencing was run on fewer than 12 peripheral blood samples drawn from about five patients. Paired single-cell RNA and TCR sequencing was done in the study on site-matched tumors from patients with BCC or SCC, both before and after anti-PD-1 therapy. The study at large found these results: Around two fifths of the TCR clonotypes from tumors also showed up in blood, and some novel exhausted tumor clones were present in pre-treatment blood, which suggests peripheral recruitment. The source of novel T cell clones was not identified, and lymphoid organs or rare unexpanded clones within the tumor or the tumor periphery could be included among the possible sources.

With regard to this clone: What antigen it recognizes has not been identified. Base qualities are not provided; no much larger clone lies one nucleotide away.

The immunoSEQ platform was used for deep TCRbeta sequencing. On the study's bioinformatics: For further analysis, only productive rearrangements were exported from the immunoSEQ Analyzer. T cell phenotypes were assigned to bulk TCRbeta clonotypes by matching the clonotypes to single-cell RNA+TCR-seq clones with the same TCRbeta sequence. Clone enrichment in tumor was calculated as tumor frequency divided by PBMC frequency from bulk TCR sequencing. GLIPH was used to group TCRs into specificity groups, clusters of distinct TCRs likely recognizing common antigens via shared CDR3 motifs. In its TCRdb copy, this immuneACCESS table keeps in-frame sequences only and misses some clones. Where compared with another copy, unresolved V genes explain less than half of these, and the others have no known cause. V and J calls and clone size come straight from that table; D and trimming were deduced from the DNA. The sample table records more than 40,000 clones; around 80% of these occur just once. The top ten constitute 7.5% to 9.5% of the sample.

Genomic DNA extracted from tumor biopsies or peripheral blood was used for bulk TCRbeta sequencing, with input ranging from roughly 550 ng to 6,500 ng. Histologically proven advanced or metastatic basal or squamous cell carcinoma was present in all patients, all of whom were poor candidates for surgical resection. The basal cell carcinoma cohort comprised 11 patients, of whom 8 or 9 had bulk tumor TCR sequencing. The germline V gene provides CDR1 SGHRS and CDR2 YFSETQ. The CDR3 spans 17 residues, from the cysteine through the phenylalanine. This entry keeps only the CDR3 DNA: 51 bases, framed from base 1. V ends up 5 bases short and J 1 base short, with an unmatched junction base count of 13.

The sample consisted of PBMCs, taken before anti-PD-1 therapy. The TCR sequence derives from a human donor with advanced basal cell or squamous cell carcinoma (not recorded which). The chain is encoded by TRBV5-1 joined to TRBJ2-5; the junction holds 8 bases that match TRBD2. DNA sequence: TGCGCCAGCAGTCTCATGCGGGAGGCTGCCATCCAAGAGACCCAGTACTTC. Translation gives CASSLMREAAIQETQYF.